Listed here are 17 T cell receptor beta chains from one sample, sequenced in a study of identical twins. One entry per CDR3 protein results from TCRdb running MiXCR on the 5' RACE reads. This table holds about 570,000 distinct CDR3 sequences, 9.6% found once. This sample also appeared in a second study, on yellow fever vaccine responses in identical twins.

Sequenced: PBMCs. These receptors were taken from a woman younger than 35 in good health.

There are a few counts of this clonotype. The chain employs TRBV5-1 and TRBJ2-3; D may be TRBD2 (5 bases). With 4 bases removed from V and 2 bases from J, the gap between germline ends came to 11 bases. Germline V lookup: CDR1 SGHRS, CDR2 YFSETQ. This CDR3 has 14 residues. The CDR3 reads CASSPQRTTDTQYF. The CDR3 coding sequence is TGCGCCAGCAGCCCACAGCGGACCACAGATACGCAGTATTTT.

This clonotype was seen a few times. The chain couples TRBV29-1 to TRBJ2-2; tentatively, D is TRBD2 (6 bases). V lost 6 bases and J lost 0, with 11 bases in between. The CDR3 length is 14 residues. Per germline, CDR1 SQVTM and CDR2 ANQGSEA. The CDR3 reads CSVKEGSNTGELFF. The CDR3 bases are TGCAGCGTAAAGGAGGGGTCGAACACCGGGGAGCTGTTTTTT.

Written as DNA, the CDR3 is TGTGCCAGCAGCTTGGCGCAGGGGGCGGGTTACGAGCAGTACTTC. The encoded protein is CASSLAQGAGYEQYF. The J gene is TRBJ2-7, the V gene TRBV5-5, with TRBD1 identical over 8 bases. CDR3 size: 15 residues. Trimming removed 0 bases from V and 4 bases from J; junction bases left unmatched: 6. In germline, CDR1 is SGHKS, CDR2 YYEKEE (reference sequence).

This clonotype was observed a handful of times. V and J are TRBV20-1 and TRBJ2-7; 8 bases align to TRBD1. V lost 0 bases to trimming and J lost 2 bases; unmatched junction nucleotides: 6. Germline V gene sequence: CDR1 DFQATT, CDR2 SNEGSKA (reference sequence). This CDR3 has 15 amino acids. This CDR3 reads CSARDVTGETYEQYF. In DNA, the CDR3 is TGCAGTGCTAGAGATGTGACAGGGGAGACCTACGAGCAGTACTTC.

There are a few counts of this clonotype. The CDR3 bases are TGCGCCAGCAGCTTGGGAGTAGCGGGGCCCTACGAGCAGTACTTC. Protein: CASSLGVAGPYEQYF. The chain uses TRBV5-1 and TRBJ2-7; 8 bases match TRBD2. CDR3 length equals 15 residues. Losses at the gene ends were 0 bases for V and 2 bases for J; bases not matched to a gene: 4. Looked up from germline, CDR1 is SGHRS and CDR2 is YFSETQ.

This clonotype was seen a few times. This chain links TRBV4-2 with TRBJ1-5, with TRBD1 matching 10 bases. The V and J ends lost 0 bases and 2 bases, in that order; junction bases with no gene match: 1. This CDR3 spans 16 amino acids. Germline lookup yields CDR1 LGHNA and CDR2 YNFKEQ. CDR3 protein: CASSQDGTGGNQPQHF. The CDR3 DNA follows: TGTGCCAGCAGCCAAGACGGGACAGGGGGCAATCAGCCCCAGCATTTT.

This chain links TRBV6-1 with TRBJ2-3; TRBD2 might be the D (5 bases). Germline CDR1 reads MNHNS; CDR2 reads SASEGT. Trimming removed 6 bases at V and 1 base at J, with 11 bases between. This CDR3 is 14 amino acids long. CDR3 DNA sequence: TGTGCCAGCAGGAGGGCCCTAGGCACAGATACGCAGTATTTT. This gives the protein CASRRALGTDTQYF.

At least ten counts were recorded for this clonotype. The chain recombines TRBV28 with TRBJ2-3; 8 nucleotides agree with TRBD2. The CDR3 has 14 residues. The V gene end was trimmed by 7 bases and the J gene end by 4 bases; junction bases not matched to a gene: 7. Germline CDR1 is MDHEN and CDR2 is SYDVKM. CDR3 DNA sequence: TGTGCCAGCACGTCGGGGGGGCTCGCAGATACGCAGTATTTT. The encoded protein is CASTSGGLADTQYF.

This chain links TRBV7-6 with TRBJ2-1; 9 bases are shared with TRBD1. Germline-derived CDR1 and CDR2 are SGHVS and FNYEAQ. V lost 1 base, J lost 3 bases, and 10 bases stayed unmatched. This CDR3 has 18 residues. Written as DNA, the CDR3 is TGTGCCAGCAGCTTAGTTACGGGACAGGGCTTTCTCTACAATGAGCAGTTCTTC. Translated: CASSLVTGQGFLYNEQFF.

This clonotype occurred a few times. This chain uses TRBV20-1 with TRBJ2-7, with TRBD2 matching over 11 bases. The CDR3 is made up of 16 amino acids. Per germline, CDR1 DFQATT and CDR2 SNEGSKA (reference sequence). The V and J ends lost 6 bases and 6 bases, in that order; junction bases with no gene match: 16. The CDR3 DNA is TGCAGTGCCGCTTCGCCCACTAGCGGGAGTTTGTCCGAGCAGTACTTC. As protein: CSAASPTSGSLSEQYF.

In its sample, this clonotype was seen many times. The chain carries TRBV29-1 and TRBJ2-2; no definite D call. The CDR3 runs to 14 residues. Germline V gives CDR1 SQVTM, CDR2 ANQGSEA. Trimming shortened V by 4 bases and J by 4 bases, and 13 bases separated the two germline ends. CDR3 protein: CSVVPVIGTGELFF. CDR3 DNA sequence: TGCAGCGTTGTTCCGGTCATCGGCACCGGGGAGCTGTTTTTT.

This clonotype was counted ten times or more. The gene calls are TRBV20-1 and TRBJ1-6; 9 nucleotides align to TRBD1. Germline lookup yields CDR1 DFQATT and CDR2 SNEGSKA (reference sequence). There are 14 residues in the CDR3. After removal of 1 base from V and 8 bases from J, the junction contained 3 bases not matched to a gene. DNA of the CDR3: TGCAGTGCTAGAGGGGACAGGGTTGATTCACCCCTCCACTTT. It translates to CSARGDRVDSPLHF.

The chain has TRBV2 and TRBJ2-1; 7 bases align to TRBD2. CDR1 SNHLY and CDR2 FYNNEI come from the germline V gene. CDR3 length equals 16 residues. V lost 3 bases to trimming and J lost 2 bases; unmatched junction nucleotides: 7. CDR3 nucleotide sequence: TGTGCCAGCAGTGACGGGGCGGGAGAGGCCTACAATGAGCAGTTCTTC. Translation gives CASSDGAGEAYNEQFF.

This clonotype was detected ten times or more. This rearrangement joins TRBV2 to TRBJ1-5; maybe TRBD1 (6 bases). Germline lookup yields CDR1 SNHLY and CDR2 FYNNEI. The CDR3 totals 14 residues. The V gene lost 3 bases and the J gene lost 9 bases, with 15 bases spanning the gap. In nucleotides, the CDR3 is TGTGCCAGCAGTGACTCAACGGGGGCCGGGCCCCAGCATTTT. It translates to CASSDSTGAGPQHF. Looking up the rest from reference TRBV2 and TRBJ1-5 gives the full variable domain: EPEVTQTPSHQVTQMGQEVILRCVPISNHLYFYWYRQILGQKVEFLVSFYNNEISEKSEIFDDQFSVERPDGSNFTLKIRSTKLEDSAMYFCASSDSTGAGPQHFGDGTRLSIL.

For this clonotype: A much more abundant neighbour one base away suggests this may be a read error. The chain employs TRBV24-1 and TRBJ2-7; possible D gene TRBD1, 6 bases. Trimming removed 5 bases at V and 3 bases at J, with 7 bases between. Germline V gene lookup returns CDR1 KGHDR and CDR2 SFDVKD. The CDR3 consists of 12 residues. CDR3 DNA: TGTGCCACCAGTGCACAGGGCTACGAGCAGTACTTC. Protein: CATSAQGYEQYF.

J is TRBJ2-3 and V is TRBV27, with TRBD2 identical over 9 bases. The CDR3 is 15 residues long. The ends lost 3 bases at V and 6 bases at J; junction bases unmatched: 7. CDR1 is MNHEY, CDR2 SMNVEV, per germline (reference sequence). As DNA, the CDR3 is TGTGCCAGCAGTTTCGCTAGCGGGATAGCGGATACGCAGTATTTT. It is translated as CASSFASGIADTQYF.

A note on this clonotype: At one boundary the junction diverges from the germline segment, which might be a read error. The chain is built from TRBV28 and TRBJ2-7, with D perhaps matching TRBD2 (6 bases). The CDR3 is 12 amino acids. Germline V lookup: CDR1 MDHEN, CDR2 SYDVKM. The chain's CDR3 is CTSRTAGTSYYF. The CDR3 region has the DNA TGTACCAGCAGAACCGCGGGGACTTCTTACTACTTC.